Shown below are 20 T cell receptor beta chains from a single sample sequenced in a study of breast tumors, draining lymph nodes, adjacent tissues. Each CDR3 protein is one row after TCRdb ran MiXCR on the multiplex PCR reads. The data hold roughly 110,000 distinct CDR3 sequences, with around 30% observed a single time. The lymph nodes were axillary draining lymph nodes from breast cancer patients. The sequencing input was axillary lymph node tissue. The origin of the receptors is a female donor with breast cancer. Some clones in this sample may be carry-over from other donors' samples.

The rearrangement joins TRBV20-1 to TRBJ2-4, with D unclear. The CDR3 runs to 13 residues. Germline-derived CDR1 and CDR2 are DFQATT and SNEGSKA (reference sequence). V gave up 1 base and J gave up 6 bases, with 10 bases separating them. The CDR3 is CSARGRAGNIQYF. CDR3 DNA: TGCAGTGCTAGAGGTCGGGCTGGAAACATTCAGTACTTC.

Points on this clonotype: A read error may be the cause here, since a much bigger clone is one base away. The V and J genes are TRBV6-2 or TRBV6-3 and TRBJ2-5; D could derive from TRBD1 or TRBD2 (5 bases each). CDR1 and CDR2 from the germline V gene are MNHEY and SVGEGT. There are 14 residues in the CDR3. Deletions cut 5 bases from V and 4 bases from J, with 14 bases between. The CDR3 here is CASSHWAGGETQYF. DNA of the CDR3: TGTGCCAGCAGTCACTGGGCTGGGGGAGAGACCCAGTACTTC.

There are a few counts of this clonotype. Given a much more abundant clone one base away, this may be a read error. The V and J genes are TRBV9 and TRBJ2-7; 7 nucleotides align to TRBD1. This CDR3 comprises 16 residues. CDR1 and CDR2 (germline): SGDLS, YYNGEE. Trimming took 0 bases from V and 9 from J; bases not matched to a gene: 15. The CDR3 bases are TGTGCCAGCAGCGTAGATCCAACAGGGGAATATGACGCGCAGTACTTC. Residues: CASSVDPTGEYDAQYF.

Turning to this clonotype: A read error may explain this, as a much larger clone is one base away. This chain links TRBV4-1 with TRBJ1-6; D remains unclear. Per germline, CDR1 MGHRA and CDR2 YSYEKL. There are 16 residues in the CDR3. The CDR3 DNA is TGCGCCAGCAGCCAGGGCCCGAGCTCCTATAGTTCACCCCTCCACTTT. Translated, it gives CASSQGPSSYSSPLHF.

The chain is built from TRBV7-9 and TRBJ1-6; 7 bases line up with TRBD1. The CDR3 sequence is 15 residues long. CDR1 and CDR2 (germline): SEHNR, FQNEAQ (reference sequence). Unmatched junction bases numbered 6, after V lost 3 bases and J lost 7 bases. CDR3 bases: TGTGCCAGCAGCTTTAGGGGGCAGACGAATTCACCCCTCCACTTT. This codes for CASSFRGQTNSPLHF. The entire variable domain, with the rest obtained from reference TRBV7-9 and TRBJ1-6, is as follows: DTGVSQNPRHKITKRGQNVTFRCDPISEHNRLYWYRQTLGQGPEFLTYFQNEAQLEKSRLLSDRFSAERPKGSFSTLEIQRTEQGDSAMYLCASSFRGQTNSPLHFGNGTRLTVT.

Of note for this clonotype: A read error may be the cause here, since a much bigger clone is one base away. Written as DNA, the CDR3 is TGTGCCAGCAGTGGCGCGGCGGGGGGTACAGATACGCAGCATTTT. Protein sequence: CASSGAAGGTDTQHF. The chain couples TRBV6-1 to TRBJ2-3; the D gene is possibly TRBD1 (5 bases). The J call is doubtful: the DNA matches TRBJ1-5 better. The germline V gene encodes CDR1 MNHNS and CDR2 SASEGT. The CDR3 spans 15 residues.

This clonotype was counted at least ten times. The CDR3 bases are TGTGCCAGCAGCCAAATGGGGCAGCCCCAGCATTTT. The encoded protein is CASSQMGQPQHF. The chain is built from TRBV5-6 and TRBJ1-5; D is unresolved. V shed 4 bases and J shed 7 bases, with 9 bases lying between them. Germline CDR1 reads SGHDT; CDR2 reads YYEEEE. This CDR3 contains 12 residues.

This clonotype was recorded many times. The chain carries TRBV6-5 and TRBJ2-7; TRBD1 or TRBD2 may be the D gene (5 bases each). Per the germline V gene, CDR1 is MNHEY and CDR2 is SVGAGI. Trimming shortened V by 5 bases and J by 4 bases, and 12 bases separated the two germline ends. The CDR3 totals 13 residues. The CDR3 bases are TGTGCCAGCAGTCGGGGCTATAGGTACGAGCAGTACTTC. Amino acid sequence: CASSRGYRYEQYF.

This clonotype was picked up many times. The J gene is TRBJ1-2, the V gene TRBV9; the D gene is possibly TRBD1 (6 bases). The CDR3 totals 15 residues. V lost 3 bases and J lost 0, with 12 bases in between. Germline V lookup: CDR1 SGDLS, CDR2 YYNGEE. CDR3 protein: CASSARGGANYGYTF. The CDR3 region has the DNA TGTGCCAGCAGCGCCCGTGGGGGCGCTAACTATGGCTACACCTTC. Together with reference TRBV9 and TRBJ1-2, the CDR3 gives the full variable domain: DSGVTQTPKHLITATGQRVTLRCSPRSGDLSVYWYQQSLDQGLQFLIQYYNGEERAKGNILERFSAQQFPDLHSELNLSSLELGDSALYFCASSARGGANYGYTFGSGTRLTVV.

The chain links TRBV20-1 to TRBJ2-3; perhaps TRBD2 as D (6 bases). Germline V lookup: CDR1 DFQATT, CDR2 SNEGSKA (reference sequence). The CDR3 loop spans 13 amino acids. V was shortened by 6 bases and J by 0 bases, with 10 bases between the two germline ends. CDR3 nucleotides: TGCAGTGCCCTGGGACTTAGCACAGATACGCAGTATTTT. This codes for CSALGLSTDTQYF.

This chain links TRBV20-1 with TRBJ1-2; tentatively, D is TRBD1 (5 bases). With 3 bases removed from V and 0 bases from J, the gap between germline ends came to 8 bases. Germline loops: CDR1 DFQATT, CDR2 SNEGSKA (reference sequence). The CDR3 extends over 13 amino acids. CDR3 DNA sequence: TGCAGTGCTAGCCAGGGTGCTAACTATGGCTACACCTTC. Protein product: CSASQGANYGYTF.

This clonotype was found many times. The chain joins TRBV4-2 to TRBJ2-7; tentative D call: TRBD2 (7 bases). The germline V gene encodes CDR1 LGHNA and CDR2 YNFKEQ. This CDR3 contains 15 residues. V was trimmed by 0 bases and J by 4 bases, leaving 13 bases between them. CDR3 bases: TGTGCCAGCAGCCAAGAAATGGGGGGGCGTTACGAGCAGTACTTC. It specifies CASSQEMGGRYEQYF.

There are many counts of this clonotype. The rearrangement joins TRBV7-9 to TRBJ1-4; D not resolved. With 1 base removed from V and 0 bases from J, the gap between germline ends came to 3 bases. This CDR3 contains 14 residues. Germline V gene data show CDR1 as SEHNR and CDR2 as FQNEAQ (reference sequence). In DNA, the CDR3 is TGTGCCAGCAGCTTAGGTGCAACTAATGAAAAACTGTTTTTT. It is translated as CASSLGATNEKLFF.

As to this clonotype: The conserved final phenylalanine or tryptophan is absent from the CDR3, which likely points to a read error. The chain carries TRBV7-9 and TRBJ1-6; D not resolved. The CDR3 loop spans 14 amino acids. Germline V lookup: CDR1 SEHNR, CDR2 FQNEAQ (reference sequence). The ends were cut back, 3 bases at V and 5 bases at J, with 8 bases in the middle. Here the CDR3 reads CASSLARNNSPLHL. The CDR3 coding sequence is TGTGCCAGCAGCTTGGCCCGGAATAATTCACCCCTCCACCTT.

As to this clonotype: Sequence at one end of the junction differs from germline and may be a read error. The CDR3 DNA follows: TGTGCCAGCAGCCTCGGACAGGGCAAGGATGAGCAGTTCTTC. It is translated as CASSLGQGKDEQFF. This chain links TRBV5-1 with TRBJ2-1; 8 nucleotides agree with TRBD1. This CDR3 has 14 amino acids. CDR1 and CDR2 from the germline V gene are SGHRS and YFSETQ.

This clonotype has ten or more counts. V and J are TRBV28 and TRBJ2-7; 11 positions match TRBD2. The CDR3 has 17 amino acids. Per the germline V gene, CDR1 is MDHEN and CDR2 is SYDVKM. J was trimmed by 6 bases and V by 1 base; bases with no gene match: 11. CDR3 loop: CASSLSFSGRAWGEQYF. As DNA, the CDR3 is TGTGCCAGCAGTTTATCCTTTAGCGGGAGGGCGTGGGGCGAGCAGTACTTC.

The table lists this clonotype with many counts. The chain combines TRBV19 with TRBJ1-5, with no clear D. Trimming removed 3 bases at V and 6 bases at J, with 9 bases between. Germline CDR1 is LNHDA and CDR2 is SQIVND (reference sequence). This CDR3 has 13 residues. For the CDR3, the DNA is TGTGCCAGTAGTATTCAAGCGGGTCAGCCCCAGCATTTT. This codes for CASSIQAGQPQHF.

The sample holds a few counts of this clonotype. This may stem from a read error, because a much larger clone lies one nucleotide away. The chain combines TRBV7-6 with TRBJ2-3, with D perhaps TRBD1 (6 bases). The CDR3 consists of 19 residues. Germline values: CDR1 SGHVS, CDR2 FNYEAQ. Trimming stripped 2 bases from V and 4 bases from J, with 25 bases between. CDR3 DNA sequence: TGTGCCAGCAGCTTAATAGTCCCACCAGGGGTGGTGGGCCCAGATACGCAGTATTTT. It yields the protein CASSLIVPPGVVGPDTQYF.

This clonotype occurred once. Possible read error: a much larger clone is one base away. The chain employs TRBV7-9 and TRBJ1-2; the D is unclear. CDR3 length: 15 amino acids. The germline V gene encodes CDR1 SEHNR and CDR2 FQNEAQ (reference sequence). CDR3 in DNA: TGTGCCAGCAGCACCGCGGCTATGGCGCCCTATGGCTACCCCTTC. Translating gives CASSTAAMAPYGYPF.

The chain couples TRBV7-2 to TRBJ1-1; TRBD1 aligns across 10 bases. Germline V CDR1 and CDR2: SGHTA, FQGNSA. The CDR3 has 15 residues. V was pared by 5 bases and J by 0 bases, with 3 bases of the junction left unmatched. This chain's CDR3 is CASSRDRGMNTEAFF. For the CDR3, the DNA is TGTGCCAGCAGCCGGGACAGGGGCATGAACACTGAAGCTTTCTTT.